What follows describes a single T cell receptor beta chain. A junction end diverges from the germline sequence, so it may reflect a read error. The data originate from a study of cytomegalovirus exposure and HLA in healthy donors. PCR amplification relied on 60 Vbeta primers (plus 13 Jbeta primers). Sequencing was performed with immunoSEQ multiplex PCR; in TCRdb, only in-frame clones are kept and a portion is missing. Found here are 130,000 to 150,000 clones, over 60% of them singletons; the top ten hold less than 1.5%. This CDR3 comprises 13 residues. CDR1 and CDR2 (germline): LNHDA, SQIVND (reference sequence).

The clonotype was recovered from a male donor in good health and CMV-seropositive. Sequencing was carried out using PBMCs. This chain connects TRBV19 to TRBJ2-1; a weak D match, TRBD2 (6 bases). This chain's CDR3 is CASSTLAYTEQFF. The CDR3 coding sequence is TGTGCCAGTAGTACTCTAGCGTACACTGAGCAGTTCTTC.